These 14 T cell receptor beta chains came from one sample sequenced in a study of blood T cells in healthy people across ages. The authors ran a second PCR of roughly 6 to 12 cycles using a sample-barcoded 5' primer and a J-beta primer mix. TCRdb recomputed calls from the 5' RACE reads with MiXCR, one row per CDR3 protein. Here the sample spans some 760,000 distinct CDR3 sequences, just under 25% being singletons. These data were also filed under a second study, of T cells of mothers and their children.

Sequencing was done on a sample of blood. The receptors here all came from a boy between 10 and 17 years old in good health.

This clonotype has just a few counts. The rearrangement uses TRBV27 and TRBJ2-5; 8 nucleotides align to TRBD2. The J call is in doubt because the DNA end fits TRBJ2-7 better. CDR3 length: 14 amino acids. Germline CDR1 is MNHEY and CDR2 is SMNVEV (reference sequence). The CDR3 DNA reads as TGTGCCAGCAAATTCAACCCCGGGAGGGACGAGCAGTACTTC. This codes for CASKFNPGRDEQYF.

This clonotype was counted a few times. The rearrangement links TRBV10-2 to TRBJ2-1; 7 bases are shared with TRBD1. The CDR3 spans 15 residues. The V and J ends lost 7 bases and 9 bases, in that order; junction bases with no gene match: 15. CDR1 is WSHSY, CDR2 SAAADI, per germline. As DNA, the CDR3 is TGCGCCAGCACCAAAGTGAGTCTGGGACAGACTGAGCAGTTCTTC. The encoded protein is CASTKVSLGQTEQFF.

In this sample, this clonotype turned up a few times. V is TRBV6-6 and J is TRBJ1-4, with no clear D. V lost 6 bases and J 5 bases, leaving 13 bases between the germline ends. This CDR3 contains 14 residues. Germline CDR1 reads MNHNY; CDR2 reads SVGAGI (reference sequence). Here the CDR3 DNA reads TGTGCCAGCAGCCCCCCCCAGTACAATGAAAAACTGTTTTTT. It yields the protein CASSPPQYNEKLFF.

The rearrangement joins TRBV4-2 to TRBJ2-1; 10 bases are shared with TRBD2. The CDR3 length is 14 residues. CDR1 is LGHNA and CDR2 is YNFKEQ in the germline V gene. The J segment lost 8 bases and the V segment lost 4 bases, leaving 5 bases of the junction unmatched. CDR3 amino acids: CASSPGLANDEQFF. As DNA, the CDR3 is TGTGCCAGCAGCCCGGGACTAGCGAACGATGAGCAGTTCTTC.

This clonotype was found a few times. This chain uses TRBV7-9 with TRBJ1-4, with D possibly being TRBD1 (6 bases). This CDR3 is 13 amino acids long. V was trimmed by 8 bases and J by 4 bases, leaving 11 bases between them. CDR1 and CDR2 from the germline V gene are SEHNR and FQNEAQ (reference sequence). The CDR3 reads CASVRTDNEKLFF. CDR3 DNA: TGTGCCAGCGTCAGGACAGATAATGAAAAACTGTTTTTT.

This clonotype was seen a handful of times. The V and J genes are TRBV10-2 and TRBJ2-5; D is uncertain. The end of the DNA is better explained by TRBJ2-7, so the J call may be wrong. The CDR3 sequence is 13 residues long. The germline CDR1 and CDR2 sequences are WSHSY and SAAADI. This CDR3 reads CASSAGSLYEQYF. CDR3 coding DNA: TGCGCCAGCAGTGCTGGCAGCTTGTACGAGCAGTACTTC.

This clonotype was counted between two and nine times. In nucleotides, the CDR3 is TGCAGTGGGCCGGACAGGGGGCTCCAAGAGACCCAGTACTTC. The encoded protein is CSGPDRGLQETQYF. The chain couples TRBV20-1 to TRBJ2-5; 11 bases fit TRBD1. The CDR3 runs to 14 residues. J was trimmed by 1 base and V by 7 bases; bases with no gene match: 5. CDR1 is DFQATT, CDR2 SNEGSKA, per germline (reference sequence).

This clonotype was counted between two and nine times. The chain combines TRBV9 with TRBJ2-7; 9 positions agree with TRBD1. The germline gives CDR1 SGDLS, CDR2 YYNGEE. After removal of 3 bases from V and 7 bases from J, the junction contained 11 bases not matched to a gene. CDR3 length: 15 residues. CDR3: CASSGVTGQGAEQYF. CDR3 nucleotides: TGTGCCAGCAGCGGTGTTACGGGACAGGGTGCAGAGCAGTACTTC.

The rearrangement links TRBV20-1 to TRBJ2-5, with D perhaps TRBD1 (6 bases). The V gene's germline CDR1 is DFQATT and CDR2 SNEGSKA (reference sequence). Deletions cut 1 base from V and 3 bases from J, with 12 bases between. The CDR3 totals 14 residues. Written as DNA, the CDR3 is TGCAGTGCTAGAGGACGGGACAACAAAGAGACCCAGTACTTC. Translating it yields CSARGRDNKETQYF.

This clonotype was counted a few times. The DNA for the CDR3 is TGTGCCAGCAGCTTGGACACGAGCACAGATACGCAGTATTTT. Translated, it gives CASSLDTSTDTQYF. This chain links TRBV7-2 with TRBJ2-3, with D possibly being TRBD1 (5 bases). The V end lost 3 bases, the J end lost 0 bases, and 7 bases lay between the germline ends. The CDR3 is 14 residues long. Germline loops: CDR1 SGHTA, CDR2 FQGNSA.

J is TRBJ2-5 and V is TRBV7-6; the D gene is possibly TRBD1 (5 bases). Trimming stripped 1 base from V and 2 bases from J, with 17 bases between. This CDR3 has 17 residues. Per germline, CDR1 SGHVS and CDR2 FNYEAQ. The DNA for the CDR3 is TGTGCCAGCAGCTTAGTACCTCGTGGGGCCGATCAAGAGACCCAGTACTTC. Translation gives CASSLVPRGADQETQYF.

This clonotype was found many times. The V and J genes are TRBV5-1 and TRBJ2-7, with D uncertain. Per germline, CDR1 SGHRS and CDR2 YFSETQ. This CDR3 is built from 13 residues. Trimming pared 0 bases from V and 2 bases from J, leaving 6 bases between. CDR3 sequence reads: CASSLEGPYEQYF. The CDR3 DNA follows: TGCGCCAGCAGCTTGGAGGGTCCCTACGAGCAGTACTTC.

The J gene is TRBJ2-5, the V gene TRBV7-9; D is possibly TRBD2 (6 bases). The CDR3 has 16 amino acids. Trimming removed 2 bases at V and 3 bases at J, with 16 bases between. From germline, CDR1 is SEHNR and CDR2 FQNEAQ (reference sequence). The CDR3 DNA reads TGTGCCAGCAGCTTATGGGGGGAATATCTTAAAGAGACCCAGTACTTC. This sequence encodes CASSLWGEYLKETQYF. Full variable domain (rest looked up from reference TRBV7-9 and TRBJ2-5): DTGVSQNPRHKITKRGQNVTFRCDPISEHNRLYWYRQTLGQGPEFLTYFQNEAQLEKSRLLSDRFSAERPKGSFSTLEIQRTEQGDSAMYLCASSLWGEYLKETQYFGPGTRLLVL.

J is TRBJ2-6 and V is TRBV10-2; 10 nucleotides agree with TRBD2. Looked up from germline, CDR1 is WSHSY and CDR2 is SAAADI. This CDR3 region has 17 residues. V lost 3 bases and J lost 0; bases outside the gene matches: 2. This chain's CDR3 is CASSELAGYSGANVLTF. Written as DNA, the CDR3 is TGCGCCAGCAGTGAACTAGCGGGATACTCTGGGGCCAACGTCCTGACTTTC.